The 5 T cell receptor beta chains reported below all come from one sample, sequenced in a study of post-analysis software for immune sequencing data. Study observations and caveats: Four to six TRBV segments appeared more often in patients than in controls, and TRBV5-6, TRBV5-1 and TRBV20-1 were among these.

The authors incorporated unique molecular identifiers into the TCR beta cDNA libraries. TCRdb called the PCR reads again in MiXCR, with one record for every CDR3 protein. This table has fewer than 900,000 distinct CDR3 sequences, 35% to 55% appearing once. These receptors' targets are unknown. Specimen: blood. These receptors were obtained from a girl aged 5 to 17 with multiple sclerosis.

The chain combines TRBV15 with TRBJ2-7; the match to TRBD1 covers 7 bases. CDR3 length equals 16 residues. Germline V gene data show CDR1 as LNHNV and CDR2 as YYDKDF (reference sequence). J gave up 2 bases and V 1 base, and 8 bases lay outside the gene matches. CDR3 loop: CATSRALQTGPYEQYF. The CDR3 region has the DNA TGTGCCACCAGCAGAGCATTGCAGACAGGGCCCTACGAGCAGTACTTC. The full variable domain, with the rest looked up from reference TRBV15 and TRBJ2-7, is DAMVIQNPRYQVTQFGKPVTLSCSQTLNHNVMYWYQQKSSQAPKLLFHYYDKDFNNEADTPDNFQSRRPNTSFCFLDIRSPGLGDTAMYLCATSRALQTGPYEQYFGPGTRLTVT.

The chain uses TRBV2 and TRBJ2-5, with unresolved D. The V and J ends lost 2 bases and 1 base respectively, with 8 bases between them. The CDR3 is 14 amino acids. CDR1 is SNHLY, CDR2 FYNNEI, per germline. CDR3 bases: TGTGCCAGCAGTGAATCGAGCAGCCAAGAGACCCAGTACTTC. It yields the protein CASSESSSQETQYF. Based on the CDR3 plus reference TRBV2 and TRBJ2-5, the full variable domain is EPEVTQTPSHQVTQMGQEVILRCVPISNHLYFYWYRQILGQKVEFLVSFYNNEISEKSEIFDDQFSVERPDGSNFTLKIRSTKLEDSAMYFCASSESSSQETQYFGPGTRLLVL.

J is TRBJ2-7 and V is TRBV3-1; TRBD1 is a possible D gene (6 bases). Germline CDR1 reads LGHDT; CDR2 reads YNNKEL (reference sequence). Trimming removed 9 bases from V and 1 base from J, with 16 bases in between. This CDR3 has 14 amino acids. CDR3 amino acids: CASATGWGSYEQYF. The CDR3 DNA sequence: TGTGCCAGTGCTACAGGGTGGGGATCCTACGAGCAGTACTTC.

V and J are TRBV7-2 and TRBJ1-2, with D hard to call. The CDR3 is made up of 13 amino acids. The ends were cut back, 5 bases at V and 8 bases at J, with 15 bases in the middle. Looked up from germline, CDR1 is SGHTA and CDR2 is FQGNSA. Here the CDR3 DNA reads TGTGCCAGCAGCCAAGTGTTCCCGGCGGGCTACACCTTC. Protein sequence: CASSQVFPAGYTF.

As to this clonotype: One end of the junction does not line up with germline, which may come from a read error. This chain connects TRBV7-8 to TRBJ1-5; D not certain. From germline, CDR1 is SGHVS and CDR2 FQNEAQ. CDR3 length: 14 amino acids. DNA of the CDR3: TGTGTCAGCAGCTTAGCGCGGGAGGATCAGCCCCAGCATTTT. The encoded protein is CVSSLAREDQPQHF.